The source of this T cell receptor beta chain is a study of human T cells and chemical hapten exposure. Study-wide results and limits: Expanded TCR counts at PT1 went up together with patch test score, a positive correlation.

Individual cDNA molecules received unique molecular identifiers in the library. Each CDR3 protein gets one entry after TCRdb re-called the RACE reads with MiXCR. The sample holds fewer than 85,000 distinct CDR3 sequences, about 9.4% seen once. Stated time point: patch test 2, 6 weeks after DPC sensitization. This sample's treatment: therapeutic diphenylcyclopropenone sensitization with weekly scalp DPC. Looked up from germline, CDR1 is MNHEY and CDR2 is SVGAGI. The V and J ends lost 0 bases and 8 bases respectively, with 8 bases between them. The CDR3 is made up of 14 amino acids. As concerns this clonotype: The antigen remains undetermined.

Material: whole blood, obtained in connection with sensitization to the hapten diphenylcyclopropenone (DPC). The origin of this receptor is a woman aged 25 to 45 with alopecia areata. Some clones in this sample may be carry-over from other donors' samples. The chain is built from TRBV6-5 and TRBJ1-6; tentative D call: TRBD1 (5 bases). The CDR3 DNA sequence: TGTGCCAGCAGTTACTCCGGGGGATATTCACCCCTCCACTTT. Translating it yields CASSYSGGYSPLHF.